This TCR beta chain derives from a study of shared clonotypes between healthy human individuals. Findings of the study overall: The study found lower generation probabilities in non-shared clonotypes than in those shared by all four donors.

Comments on this clone: The antigen is not known.

Data came from immunoSEQ multiplex PCR; TCRdb stores just in-frame clones and leaves some out. The repertoire includes under 2,500,000 clones, approximately 96% of them detected once, and over 0.1% sits in the top ten. Nashville, Tennessee was home to all donors, who were Caucasian adults. The CDR3 length is 15 residues. Germline CDR1 and CDR2: MNHEY and SMNVEV (reference sequence). V shed 3 bases and J shed 6 bases, with 14 bases lying between them. The chain is built from TRBV27 and TRBJ2-2; unclear D gene. The TCR originated in a man aged 18 to 35 in good health. Specimen: naive CD4+ T cells sorted from blood. The subset is: CD45RA+ positively selected. The CDR3 sequence is CASSFYVTVAGELFF. In nucleotides, the CDR3 is TGTGCCAGCAGTTTTTATGTCACCGTGGCCGGGGAGCTGTTTTTT.